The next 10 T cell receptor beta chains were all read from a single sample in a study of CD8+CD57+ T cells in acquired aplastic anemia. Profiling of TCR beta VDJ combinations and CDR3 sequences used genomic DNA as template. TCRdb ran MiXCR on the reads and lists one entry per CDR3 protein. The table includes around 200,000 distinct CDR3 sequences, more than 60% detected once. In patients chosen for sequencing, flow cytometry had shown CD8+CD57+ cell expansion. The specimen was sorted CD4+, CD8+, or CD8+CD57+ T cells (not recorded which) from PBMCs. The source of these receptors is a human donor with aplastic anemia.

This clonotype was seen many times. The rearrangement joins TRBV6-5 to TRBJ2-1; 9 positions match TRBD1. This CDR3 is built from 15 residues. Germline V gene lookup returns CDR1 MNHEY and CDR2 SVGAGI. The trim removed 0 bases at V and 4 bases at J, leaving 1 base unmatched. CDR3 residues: CASSYSQGAYNEQFF. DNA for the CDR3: TGTGCCAGCAGTTACTCACAGGGGGCGTACAATGAGCAGTTCTTC.

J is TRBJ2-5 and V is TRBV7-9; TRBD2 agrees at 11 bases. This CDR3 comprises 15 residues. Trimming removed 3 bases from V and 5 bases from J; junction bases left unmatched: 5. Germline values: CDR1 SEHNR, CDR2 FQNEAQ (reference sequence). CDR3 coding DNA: TGTGCCAGCAGCTTCCTAGCGGGGGGCCGGGAGACCCAGTACTTC. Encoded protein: CASSFLAGGRETQYF.

CDR3 sequence: CASSLMTGYEQYF. The CDR3 nucleotides are TGCGCCAGCAGCTTAATGACAGGCTACGAGCAGTACTTC. The V call is TRBV5-1, the J call TRBJ2-7; D is perhaps TRBD1 (6 bases). From germline, CDR1 is SGHRS and CDR2 YFSETQ. Trimming stripped 2 bases from V and 3 bases from J, with 9 bases between. The CDR3 covers 13 residues.

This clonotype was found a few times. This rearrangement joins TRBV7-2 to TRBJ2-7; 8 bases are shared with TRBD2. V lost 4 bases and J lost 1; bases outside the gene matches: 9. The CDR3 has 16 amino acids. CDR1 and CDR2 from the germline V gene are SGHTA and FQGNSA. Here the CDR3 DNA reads TGTGCCAGCAGCTCTACCGGGACTAGGCCGTCCTACGAGCAGTACTTC. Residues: CASSSTGTRPSYEQYF.

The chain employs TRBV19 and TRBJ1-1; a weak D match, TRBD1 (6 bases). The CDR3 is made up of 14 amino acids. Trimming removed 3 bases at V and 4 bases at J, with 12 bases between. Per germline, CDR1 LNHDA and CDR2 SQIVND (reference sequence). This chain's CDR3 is CASSIGGLGTEAFF. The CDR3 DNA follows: TGTGCCAGTAGTATCGGGGGGCTGGGCACTGAAGCTTTCTTT.

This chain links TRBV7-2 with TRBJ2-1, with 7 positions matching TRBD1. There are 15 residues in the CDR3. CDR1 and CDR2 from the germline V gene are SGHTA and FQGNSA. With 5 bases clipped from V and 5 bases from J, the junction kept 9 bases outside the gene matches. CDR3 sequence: CASSPRQGFHNEQFF. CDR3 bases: TGTGCCAGCAGCCCGAGACAGGGATTCCACAATGAGCAGTTCTTC.

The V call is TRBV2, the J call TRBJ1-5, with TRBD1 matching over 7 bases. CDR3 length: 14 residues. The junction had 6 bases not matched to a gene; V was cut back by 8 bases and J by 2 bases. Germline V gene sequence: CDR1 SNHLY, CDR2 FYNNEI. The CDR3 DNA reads TGTGCCAGCGACCGACAGGGCGGCAATCAGCCCCAGCATTTT. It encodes CASDRQGGNQPQHF.

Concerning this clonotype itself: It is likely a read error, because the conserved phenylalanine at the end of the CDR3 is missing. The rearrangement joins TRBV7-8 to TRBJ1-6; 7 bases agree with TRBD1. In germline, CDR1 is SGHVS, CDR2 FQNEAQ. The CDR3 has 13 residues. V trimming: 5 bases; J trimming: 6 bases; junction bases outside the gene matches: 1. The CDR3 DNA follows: TGTGCCAGCAGCCCAGGGGGTAATTCACCCCTCCACCTT. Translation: CASSPGGNSPLHL.

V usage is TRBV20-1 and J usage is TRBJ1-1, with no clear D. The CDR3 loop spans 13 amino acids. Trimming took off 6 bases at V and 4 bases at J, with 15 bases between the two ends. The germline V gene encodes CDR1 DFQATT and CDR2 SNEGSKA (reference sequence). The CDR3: CSAQDTPGTEAFF. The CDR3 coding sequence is TGCAGTGCCCAAGACACACCGGGCACTGAAGCTTTCTTT.

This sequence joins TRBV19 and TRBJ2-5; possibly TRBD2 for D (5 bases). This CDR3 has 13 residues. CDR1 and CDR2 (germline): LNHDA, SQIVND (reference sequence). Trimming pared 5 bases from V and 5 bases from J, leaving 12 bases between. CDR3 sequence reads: CASSGSAAETQYF. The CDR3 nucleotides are TGTGCCAGTAGTGGTAGCGCTGCGGAGACCCAGTACTTC.